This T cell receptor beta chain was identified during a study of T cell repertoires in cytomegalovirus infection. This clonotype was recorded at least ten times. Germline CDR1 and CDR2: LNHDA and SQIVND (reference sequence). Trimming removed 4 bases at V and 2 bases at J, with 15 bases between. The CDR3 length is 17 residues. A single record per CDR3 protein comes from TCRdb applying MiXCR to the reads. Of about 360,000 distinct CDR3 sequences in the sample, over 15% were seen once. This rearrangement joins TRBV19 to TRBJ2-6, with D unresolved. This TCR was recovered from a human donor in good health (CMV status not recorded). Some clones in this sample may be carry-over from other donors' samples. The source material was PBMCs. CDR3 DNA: TGTGCCAGTAGTACCACTACCGACGGAGCTGGGGCCAACGTCCTGACTTTC. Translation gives CASSTTTDGAGANVLTF.